Included here is one T cell receptor beta chain sequence, with context. Its antigen is still unknown. This specimen belongs to a study of shared clonotypes between healthy human individuals. The study, taken as a whole, reports: Shared clonotypes: approximately 5% naive CD4, roughly 3.8% naive CD8, about 2.2% memory CD4, approximately 0.41% memory CD8.

Germline V CDR1 and CDR2: GTSNPN, SVGIG (reference sequence). With 8 bases clipped from V and 2 bases from J, the junction kept 2 bases outside the gene matches. The CDR3 runs 11 residues. Sequenced by immunoSEQ multiplex PCR; TCRdb stores in-frame clones only, minus some. This sample has some 660,000 clones; around 73% occur once, and the top ten carry roughly 1.9%. The source of this sequence is a woman aged 25 to 39 in good health. The sequenced material came from memory CD4+ T cells sorted from blood. Subset denoted: CD45RA-negative fraction. The chain uses TRBV30 and TRBJ1-2; TRBD1 agrees at 7 bases. Written as DNA, the CDR3 is TGTGCCGGGGACAGCAACTATGGCTACACCTTC. Protein sequence: CAGDSNYGYTF.